A selection of T cell receptor beta chains follows, all from one sample in a study of T cell repertoires in cytomegalovirus infection. TCRdb reanalysed the reads using MiXCR and keeps one entry per CDR3 protein. The sample consists of nearly 700,000 distinct CDR3 sequences, roughly 33% of them appearing once. Antigens for these TCRs are unknown. The source material was cultured PBMCs, sampled from culture after CMV antigen stimulation. The receptors shown here come from a human donor in good health (CMV status not recorded). Some clones in this sample may be carry-over from other donors' samples. Each CDR3 is given with its conserved first and last residue. D genes are given only for firm matches. Expanded clones are given a class, and other clones once, few, many or no size at all.

CDR3 DNA: TGTGCCAGCAGCCATCCAGGCGCGAACACCGGGGAGCTGTTTTTT
CDR3 protein: CASSHPGANTGELFF
CDR3 length: 15
J gene: TRBJ2-2
D gene: NA
clone size: NA
V gene: TRBV7-3

CDR3 DNA: TGTGCCAGCAGCTTACGAGGGGACTCTGGAAACACCATATATTTT
CDR3 protein: CASSLRGDSGNTIYF
CDR3 length: 15
J gene: TRBJ1-3
D gene: NA
clone size: many
V gene: TRBV7-2

CDR3 DNA: TGTGCCAGCTCAGCGGCAGGGGGCGGGAGCACTGAAGCTTTCTTT
CDR3 protein: CASSAAGGGSTEAFF
CDR3 length: 15
J gene: TRBJ1-1
D gene: TRBD1
clone size: NA
V gene: TRBV18

CDR3 DNA: TGCAGTGCCTACAGGGGGACCTACAATGAGCAGTTCTTC
CDR3 protein: CSAYRGTYNEQFF
CDR3 length: 13
J gene: TRBJ2-1
D gene: TRBD1
clone size: few
V gene: TRBV20-1

CDR3 DNA: TGCGCCAGCCGTCAAATCGGGGGGAACTTCGGGCAGGCAACGTTCGGAAAACTGTTTTTT
CDR3 protein: CASRQIGGNFGQATFGKLFF
CDR3 length: 20
J gene: TRBJ1-4
D gene: NA
clone size: NA
V gene: TRBV4-1

CDR3 DNA: TGCGCCAGCAGCCATGGGCCTGGGGCAGCTTACACCGGGGAGCTGTTTTTT
CDR3 protein: CASSHGPGAAYTGELFF
CDR3 length: 17
J gene: TRBJ2-2
D gene: NA
clone size: NA
V gene: TRBV4-1

CDR3 DNA: TGTGCCAGCAGCCGGACCCCCCGGGGGGGCGGTTCCTACGAGCAGTACTTC
CDR3 protein: CASSRTPRGGGSYEQYF
CDR3 length: 17
J gene: TRBJ2-7
D gene: TRBD2
clone size: NA
V gene: TRBV7-6

CDR3 DNA: TGTGCCAGCAGCCAGAATTACTACGAGCAGTACTTC
CDR3 protein: CASSQNYYEQYF
CDR3 length: 12
J gene: TRBJ2-7
D gene: NA
clone size: NA
V gene: TRBV4-2

CDR3 DNA: TGTGCCAGCAGCCCCCCTGGTCCTCCTGGGAATGAGCAGTTCTTC
CDR3 protein: CASSPPGPPGNEQFF
CDR3 length: 15
J gene: TRBJ2-1
D gene: NA
clone size: NA
V gene: TRBV7-6

CDR3 DNA: TGTGCCAGCCCCTCATTTAGGACAGGGGGCATGTTGGAGACCCAGTACTTC
CDR3 protein: CASPSFRTGGMLETQYF
CDR3 length: 17
J gene: TRBJ2-5
D gene: TRBD1
clone size: few
V gene: TRBV11-3

CDR3 DNA: TGTGCCAGCAGCCCATACAGTAATGGCTACACCTTC
CDR3 protein: CASSPYSNGYTF
CDR3 length: 12
J gene: TRBJ1-2
D gene: NA
clone size: few
V gene: TRBV7-9

CDR3 DNA: TGTGCCACCAGCAGAGATAAGGGACAGCAAGAGACCCAGTACTTC
CDR3 protein: CATSRDKGQQETQYF
CDR3 length: 15
J gene: TRBJ2-5
D gene: TRBD1
clone size: few
V gene: TRBV15

CDR3 DNA: TGTGCCAGTAGGACAGGGGGACGCACTCAGCCCCAGCATTTT
CDR3 protein: CASRTGGRTQPQHF
CDR3 length: 14
J gene: TRBJ1-5
D gene: TRBD1
clone size: NA
V gene: TRBV19

CDR3 DNA: TGTGCCATCAGTGAGGGGGGCGCAACGTACGAGCAGTACTTC
CDR3 protein: CAISEGGATYEQYF
CDR3 length: 14
J gene: TRBJ2-7
D gene: NA
clone size: NA
V gene: TRBV10-3

CDR3 DNA: TGTGCCAGCAAGGAGGCCGGACAGGAAAAACTGTTTTTT
CDR3 protein: CASKEAGQEKLFF
CDR3 length: 13
J gene: TRBJ1-4
D gene: NA
clone size: few
V gene: TRBV6-2/TRBV6-3

CDR3 DNA: TGTGCCAGCAGCTTACGTCGGACAGCCTCTGGAAACACCATATATTTT
CDR3 protein: CASSLRRTASGNTIYF
CDR3 length: 16
J gene: TRBJ1-3
D gene: NA
clone size: few
V gene: TRBV7-8

CDR3 DNA: TGTGCCAGCAGCTTACAGTCGCCCGGGGGCTACGAGCAGTACTTC
CDR3 protein: CASSLQSPGGYEQYF
CDR3 length: 15
J gene: TRBJ2-7
D gene: NA
clone size: many
V gene: TRBV11-2

CDR3 DNA: TGTGCCAGCAGTCCCTCCCCTAGCCACTCTAGCACAGATACGCAGTATTTT
CDR3 protein: CASSPSPSHSSTDTQYF
CDR3 length: 17
J gene: TRBJ2-3
D gene: NA
clone size: NA
V gene: TRBV12-3/TRBV12-4

CDR3 DNA: TGTGCCAGCAGCTTAGGCCTGTGGACAGGGGTGAGCACTGAAGCTTTCTTT
CDR3 protein: CASSLGLWTGVSTEAFF
CDR3 length: 17
J gene: TRBJ1-1
D gene: TRBD1
clone size: few
V gene: TRBV7-2

CDR3 DNA: TGTGCCAGCAGTTTCGTAGTGCCCTATGGCTACACCTTC
CDR3 protein: CASSFVVPYGYTF
CDR3 length: 13
J gene: TRBJ1-2
D gene: NA
clone size: NA
V gene: TRBV6-6

CDR3 DNA: TGTGCCAGCAGCTTAGGGCGACAGGGGCAAGGCTACACCTTC
CDR3 protein: CASSLGRQGQGYTF
CDR3 length: 14
J gene: TRBJ1-2
D gene: TRBD1
clone size: many
V gene: TRBV7-2

CDR3 DNA: TGTGCCAGCAGTTACTCGCGGACTAGCGGTAAGAGCTCCTACAATGAGCAGTTCTTC
CDR3 protein: CASSYSRTSGKSSYNEQFF
CDR3 length: 19
J gene: TRBJ2-1
D gene: TRBD2
clone size: NA
V gene: TRBV6-2/TRBV6-3

CDR3 DNA: TGTGCCAGCAGGCCGAGGGGGCTGGACACCGGGGAGCTGTTTTTT
CDR3 protein: CASRPRGLDTGELFF
CDR3 length: 15
J gene: TRBJ2-2
D gene: TRBD1
clone size: NA
V gene: TRBV27

CDR3 DNA: TGTGCCAGCAGTAATGATCTCAGATACGAGCAGTACTTC
CDR3 protein: CASSNDLRYEQYF
CDR3 length: 13
J gene: TRBJ2-7
D gene: NA
clone size: NA
V gene: TRBV6-2/TRBV6-3

CDR3 DNA: TGTGCCAGCAGTGCCACAAACAGGGTCGCCTCCTACAATGAGCAGTTCTTC
CDR3 protein: CASSATNRVASYNEQFF
CDR3 length: 17
J gene: TRBJ2-1
D gene: NA
clone size: few
V gene: TRBV6-6

CDR3 DNA: TGTGCCAGCAGCTACGGACGGGCTGGAAACACCATATATTTT
CDR3 protein: CASSYGRAGNTIYF
CDR3 length: 14
J gene: TRBJ1-3
D gene: NA
clone size: NA
V gene: TRBV7-9

CDR3 DNA: TGCGCCAGCAGCACAATAGCGGGAGAGGGGTCCTACGAGCAGTACTTC
CDR3 protein: CASSTIAGEGSYEQYF
CDR3 length: 16
J gene: TRBJ2-7
D gene: TRBD2
clone size: NA
V gene: TRBV5-1

CDR3 DNA: TGCAGTGCTAGAGATCGAAACGGGGGCCGGGAGCAGTACTTC
CDR3 protein: CSARDRNGGREQYF
CDR3 length: 14
J gene: TRBJ2-7
D gene: NA
clone size: NA
V gene: TRBV20-1

CDR3 DNA: TGTGCCAGCAGCCCATTAGCCCGACAGGACGAGCAGTACTTC
CDR3 protein: CASSPLARQDEQYF
CDR3 length: 14
J gene: TRBJ2-7
D gene: NA
clone size: few
V gene: TRBV7-7

CDR3 DNA: TGCAGTGCCTTCCCCCGGGGGACCGGTTCACCCCTCCACTTT
CDR3 protein: CSAFPRGTGSPLHF
CDR3 length: 14
J gene: TRBJ1-6
D gene: NA
clone size: NA
V gene: TRBV20-1

CDR3 DNA: TGTGCCAGTAGTCAGACGACAGGGGGCCAAGAGACCCAGTACTTC
CDR3 protein: CASSQTTGGQETQYF
CDR3 length: 15
J gene: TRBJ2-5
D gene: TRBD1
clone size: NA
V gene: TRBV19

CDR3 DNA: TGTGCCAGCAGCACCCGACTAGCGGCAGAGACCCAGTACTTC
CDR3 protein: CASSTRLAAETQYF
CDR3 length: 14
J gene: TRBJ2-5
D gene: TRBD2
clone size: few
V gene: TRBV7-2

CDR3 DNA: TGTGCCAGCAGCTTAGAGAGCGGGGAGCAGTACTTC
CDR3 protein: CASSLESGEQYF
CDR3 length: 12
J gene: TRBJ2-7
D gene: NA
clone size: NA
V gene: TRBV7-9

CDR3 DNA: TGTGCCAGCAGCTTGGTGGGGGGTGGCTATGGCTACACCTTC
CDR3 protein: CASSLVGGGYGYTF
CDR3 length: 14
J gene: TRBJ1-2
D gene: NA
clone size: NA
V gene: TRBV5-6

CDR3 DNA: TGTGCCAGCAGCTTTACGGGGGCGATCTACAATGAGCAGTTCTTC
CDR3 protein: CASSFTGAIYNEQFF
CDR3 length: 15
J gene: TRBJ2-1
D gene: NA
clone size: NA
V gene: TRBV7-9

CDR3 DNA: TGTGCCAGCAGCTTAGCGTTGGGAAGTGCAGAGACCCAGTACTTC
CDR3 protein: CASSLALGSAETQYF
CDR3 length: 15
J gene: TRBJ2-5
D gene: NA
clone size: few
V gene: TRBV7-2

CDR3 DNA: TGTGCCAGTAGTAAGGCAAGCTGGGGGGGCACAGATACGCAGTATTTT
CDR3 protein: CASSKASWGGTDTQYF
CDR3 length: 16
J gene: TRBJ2-3
D gene: NA
clone size: NA
V gene: TRBV19

CDR3 DNA: TGTGCCAGCAGTGAGGGGGTTAGGTTTGCAAATCAGCCCCAGCATTTT
CDR3 protein: CASSEGVRFANQPQHF
CDR3 length: 16
J gene: TRBJ1-5
D gene: NA
clone size: once
V gene: TRBV6-1

CDR3 DNA: TGTGCCAGCAGTTTGGACGGGACGGGCAATGAGCAGTTCTTC
CDR3 protein: CASSLDGTGNEQFF
CDR3 length: 14
J gene: TRBJ2-1
D gene: NA
clone size: NA
V gene: TRBV12-3/TRBV12-4

CDR3 DNA: TGCGCCAGCAGCCAAGAGCCTAGCGGGAGTGACGGGGAGCTGTTTTTT
CDR3 protein: CASSQEPSGSDGELFF
CDR3 length: 16
J gene: TRBJ2-2
D gene: TRBD2
clone size: few
V gene: TRBV4-3

CDR3 DNA: TGCGCCAGCAGCTTGGGGGACGGGTACACTGAAGCTTTCTTT
CDR3 protein: CASSLGDGYTEAFF
CDR3 length: 14
J gene: TRBJ1-1
D gene: NA
clone size: NA
V gene: TRBV5-1

CDR3 DNA: TGTGCCAGCAGGCCACAGGCGGACCATTACTATGGCTACACCTTC
CDR3 protein: CASRPQADHYYGYTF
CDR3 length: 15
J gene: TRBJ1-2
D gene: NA
clone size: many
V gene: TRBV7-2

CDR3 DNA: TGCAGTGCCCTAGAGATTAGCGGGGGGGCCTGGGAGACCCAGTACTTC
CDR3 protein: CSALEISGGAWETQYF
CDR3 length: 16
J gene: TRBJ2-5
D gene: TRBD2
clone size: NA
V gene: TRBV20-1

CDR3 DNA: TGCAGCGTTGAGGACAGGGCCGTCACTGAAGCTTTCTTT
CDR3 protein: CSVEDRAVTEAFF
CDR3 length: 13
J gene: TRBJ1-1
D gene: TRBD1
clone size: NA
V gene: TRBV29-1

CDR3 DNA: TGTGCCAGCAGCTTCGACAGGGCTTCTGACTATGGCTACACCTTC
CDR3 protein: CASSFDRASDYGYTF
CDR3 length: 15
J gene: TRBJ1-2
D gene: TRBD1
clone size: NA
V gene: TRBV7-8

CDR3 DNA: TGTGCCAGCAGTTACTCGTCCAGCGGGAGACGTGATACGCAGTATTTT
CDR3 protein: CASSYSSSGRRDTQYF
CDR3 length: 16
J gene: TRBJ2-3
D gene: TRBD2
clone size: few
V gene: TRBV6-6

CDR3 DNA: TGTGCCAGCAGCTTAGGTTCCTTTCAAGAGACCCAGTACTTC
CDR3 protein: CASSLGSFQETQYF
CDR3 length: 14
J gene: TRBJ2-5
D gene: NA
clone size: NA
V gene: TRBV5-4

CDR3 DNA: TGCAGTGCGAGGACTAGCGGAAACATTCAGTACTTC
CDR3 protein: CSARTSGNIQYF
CDR3 length: 12
J gene: TRBJ2-4
D gene: TRBD2
clone size: once
V gene: TRBV20-1

CDR3 DNA: TGCAGTGCGCAGAGGGGAGGTCCTCAAGAGACCCAGTACTTC
CDR3 protein: CSAQRGGPQETQYF
CDR3 length: 14
J gene: TRBJ2-5
D gene: NA
clone size: once
V gene: TRBV20-1

CDR3 DNA: TGTGCCAGCAGCCCTAAGACTAGCGGGGGGGCCGGTGAGCAGTTCTTC
CDR3 protein: CASSPKTSGGAGEQFF
CDR3 length: 16
J gene: TRBJ2-1
D gene: TRBD2
clone size: NA
V gene: TRBV5-6

CDR3 DNA: TGTGCCAGTAGTCCCACCGGCGGGGGGACAGGGTATGGCTACACCTTC
CDR3 protein: CASSPTGGGTGYGYTF
CDR3 length: 16
J gene: TRBJ1-2
D gene: TRBD1
clone size: NA
V gene: TRBV19

CDR3 DNA: TGTGCCAGCACCAGAGCGTCGTCCGGGGAGCTGTTTTTT
CDR3 protein: CASTRASSGELFF
CDR3 length: 13
J gene: TRBJ2-2
D gene: NA
clone size: NA
V gene: TRBV6-2/TRBV6-3

CDR3 DNA: TGTGCCAGTGACCGAGGGTATGAGCAGTTCTTC
CDR3 protein: CASDRGYEQFF
CDR3 length: 11
J gene: TRBJ2-1
D gene: NA
clone size: NA
V gene: TRBV19

CDR3 DNA: TGCGCCAGCAGCCAAGGGACAGGGAGAGGTCAGCCCCAGCATTTT
CDR3 protein: CASSQGTGRGQPQHF
CDR3 length: 15
J gene: TRBJ1-5
D gene: TRBD1
clone size: few
V gene: TRBV4-3

CDR3 DNA: TGTGCCAGCAGCTTAGCAGGTAAACGGAACGGTGAGCAGTTCTTC
CDR3 protein: CASSLAGKRNGEQFF
CDR3 length: 15
J gene: TRBJ2-1
D gene: NA
clone size: many
V gene: TRBV7-2

CDR3 DNA: TGTGCCAGCAGCTTAAACGGAGGGCAGCCCCAGCATTTT
CDR3 protein: CASSLNGGQPQHF
CDR3 length: 13
J gene: TRBJ1-5
D gene: NA
clone size: many
V gene: TRBV7-9

CDR3 DNA: TGTGCCAGCAAACACGAGCAGTACTTC
CDR3 protein: CASKHEQYF
CDR3 length: 9
J gene: TRBJ2-7
D gene: NA
clone size: NA
V gene: TRBV6-2/TRBV6-3

CDR3 DNA: TGTGCCAGCAGTTACTCCGGGACCGGGCCTATAGCCAAAAACATTCAGTACTTC
CDR3 protein: CASSYSGTGPIAKNIQYF
CDR3 length: 18
J gene: TRBJ2-4
D gene: NA
clone size: few
V gene: TRBV6-2/TRBV6-3